The T cell receptor beta chain described here comes from a study of blood T cell repertoires in COVID-19. Overall study: Sample material is recorded as cDNA or gDNA derived from T cells, B-cell-depleted T cells, or PBMCs.

Germline V gene lookup returns CDR1 MDHEN and CDR2 SYDVKM. There are 15 residues in the CDR3. The V and J ends lost 6 bases and 1 base, in that order; junction bases with no gene match: 6. Original handling: Nucleated cell number was recorded as an estimate derived from reference gene primer amplification. TCRdb's copy holds only in-frame clones and misses some; the assay was immunoSEQ multiplex PCR. V and J calls and clone size follow that table, whereas D and trimming were derived from the DNA. The sample shows around 250,000 clones, about 88% of them seen only once. The chain joins TRBV28 to TRBJ2-7; 10 nucleotides agree with TRBD2. Input material: PBMCs or T cells enriched from blood (not recorded which). The TCR originated in a woman aged 50 to 65 who had recovered from COVID-19. This CDR3 is CASRLLAGRSYEQYF. CDR3 coding DNA: TGTGCCAGCAGACTACTAGCGGGAAGATCCTACGAGCAGTACTTC.